Below, one TCR beta chain is given with its context. Its specificity is not known. The data belong to a study of cytomegalovirus exposure and HLA in healthy donors. Overall study context: Earlier sequencing of approximately 180 million T cells yielded 100 million to 120 million unique TCR beta sequences.

Trimming removed 0 bases at V and 2 bases at J, with 7 bases between. This CDR3 has 14 amino acids. The V gene's germline CDR1 is SGHVS and CDR2 FQNEAQ. Study-level findings and limits: CMV serostatus stood as the only immune exposure information on hand. The classifier was said to identify cytomegalovirus status with high specificity and sensitivity. In an earlier analysis, in under 700 donors, most V segments appeared productive either ~90% or ~30% of the time.

Primers for the PCR totalled 60 Vbeta and 13 Jbeta. Assay: immunoSEQ multiplex PCR; the TCRdb copy retains only in-frame clones and omits some. Recorded for this sample: 50,000 to 80,000 clones. Specimen: PBMCs. The chain is built from TRBV7-8 and TRBJ1-1; no definite D call. The receptor was derived from a woman aged 18-35 years in good health and CMV-seronegative. The CDR3 DNA follows: TGTGCCAGCAGCTTAGCGAGGCAAAACACTGAAGCTTTCTTT. As protein: CASSLARQNTEAFF.